This passage covers 22 T cell receptor beta chains from one sample sequenced in a study of T cell clonotyping in hematopoietic cell transplantation. The method was immunoSEQ multiplex PCR; TCRdb's version includes in-frame clones alone and lacks a portion of them. The sample yields over a thousand clones, around 97% seen once. The sample here was PBMCs, taken 30 days after allogeneic stem cell transplant. Receptors originate from a male patient aged 18-30 years who had an allogeneic stem cell transplant from a related donor, so the T cells may come from the graft donor. Some clones in this sample may be carry-over from other donors' samples.

This clone was observed a single time. The V gene is TRBV5-1, the J gene TRBJ1-2, with a possible D match to TRBD1 (5 bases). Per the germline V gene, CDR1 is SGHRS and CDR2 is YFSETQ. Trimming removed 4 bases from V and 0 bases from J, with 10 bases in between. The CDR3 extends over 14 amino acids. The CDR3 reads CASSLTVANYGYTF. The CDR3 DNA reads TGCGCCAGCAGCCTGACAGTAGCTAACTATGGCTACACCTTC.

The V and J genes are TRBV4-3 and TRBJ1-2; maybe TRBD1 (6 bases). CDR1 is LGHNA, CDR2 YSLEER, per germline. Between the trimmed V and J ends, which lost 4 bases and 2 bases, there was a span of 14 bases. The CDR3 has 15 amino acids. CDR3 sequence reads: CASSRPAGANYGYTF. In nucleotides, the CDR3 is TGCGCCAGCAGCCGACCTGCGGGGGCCAACTATGGCTACACCTTC.

This chain joins TRBV7-2 and TRBJ1-5; D remains unclear. V was cut by 1 base and J by 0 bases, with 7 bases left in between. The CDR3 is 15 amino acids. In germline, CDR1 is SGHTA, CDR2 FQGNSA. CDR3 amino acids: CASSLGAYSNQPQHF. DNA of the CDR3: TGTGCCAGCAGCTTAGGCGCTTATAGCAATCAGCCCCAGCATTTT.

For this clone: The junction departs from the called germline gene at one end, perhaps through a read error. This rearrangement joins TRBV7-7 to TRBJ2-5; the D is unclear. CDR1 is SSHAT, CDR2 FNYEAQ, per germline (reference sequence). CDR3 length: 14 amino acids. As DNA, the CDR3 is TGTGCTAGCAGCCCTGACGGACCTCAGGAGACCCAGTACTTC. It translates to CASSPDGPQETQYF.

The chain recombines TRBV5-4 with TRBJ1-1; a possible D gene is TRBD1 (5 bases). Germline CDR1 and CDR2: SGHNT and YYREEE (reference sequence). The CDR3 is 17 amino acids. V lost 1 base, J lost 4 bases, and 20 bases lay in between. The CDR3 loop reads CASSLWGTEGGITEAFF. The CDR3 DNA sequence: TGTGCCAGCAGCTTGTGGGGGACGGAAGGAGGGATCACTGAAGCTTTCTTT. Full variable domain (remainder filled in from reference TRBV5-4 and TRBJ1-1): ETGVTQSPTHLIKTRGQQVTLRCSSQSGHNTVSWYQQALGQGPQFIFQYYREEENGRGNFPPRFSGLQFPNYSSELNVNALELDDSALYLCASSLWGTEGGITEAFFGQGTRLTVV.

The chain combines TRBV19 with TRBJ1-5; TRBD1 is a possible D gene (5 bases). The V and J ends lost 0 bases and 6 bases respectively, with 18 bases between them. Germline CDR1 is LNHDA and CDR2 is SQIVND (reference sequence). The CDR3 spans 17 residues. CDR3: CASSIDRGGSLRQPQHF. CDR3 nucleotides: TGTGCCAGTAGTATAGATCGGGGCGGCTCCCTTCGTCAGCCCCAGCATTTT.

V is TRBV6-4 and J is TRBJ2-3; the match to TRBD2 covers 10 bases. Germline V gene lookup returns CDR1 MRHNA and CDR2 SNTAGT. Germline trimming cut 6 bases from V and 3 bases from J; bases unmatched to any gene: 6. The CDR3 totals 15 residues. The CDR3 here is CASSPSSGSTDTQYF. DNA of the CDR3: TGTGCCAGCAGCCCGTCTAGCGGGAGTACAGATACGCAGTATTTT.

The J gene is TRBJ2-3, the V gene TRBV4-3; D not resolved. The germline V and J ends were trimmed by 0 bases and 0 bases, with 10 bases remaining between them. The CDR3 covers 16 residues. Germline V gene lookup returns CDR1 LGHNA and CDR2 YSLEER. CDR3 in amino acids: CASSQDQGWSTDTQYF. The CDR3 bases are TGCGCCAGCAGCCAAGATCAAGGCTGGAGCACAGATACGCAGTATTTT.

This chain joins TRBV9 and TRBJ1-1; no clear D. The length of the CDR3 is 16 residues. V shed 2 bases and J shed 3 bases, with 17 bases lying between them. Germline V CDR1 and CDR2: SGDLS, YYNGEE. In DNA form, the CDR3 reads TGTGCCAGCAGCGTCTTCGAAGGGAGTACGGACACTGAAGCTTTCTTT. It translates to CASSVFEGSTDTEAFF.

The chain carries TRBV9 and TRBJ2-5; D unclear. Germline V gene data show CDR1 as SGDLS and CDR2 as YYNGEE. The CDR3 runs to 12 residues. Trimming left V 3 bases short and J 2 bases short, with 5 bases between. The CDR3 protein is CASSGGQETQYF. CDR3 bases: TGTGCCAGCAGCGGGGGACAAGAGACCCAGTACTTC.

V is TRBV7-8 and J is TRBJ1-2; unclear D gene. The length of the CDR3 is 14 residues. Trimming took 1 base from V and 1 from J, leaving 7 bases between them. In germline, CDR1 is SGHVS, CDR2 FQNEAQ. The CDR3 loop reads CASSLEGGNYGYTF. The CDR3 DNA reads as TGTGCCAGCAGCTTAGAGGGCGGTAACTATGGCTACACCTTC. The full variable domain, in which reference TRBV7-8 and TRBJ1-2 provide the parts outside the CDR3, is GAGVSQSPRYKVAKRGQDVALRCDPISGHVSLFWYQQALGQGPEFLTYFQNEAQLDKSGLPSDRFFAERPEGSVSTLKIQRTQQEDSAVYLCASSLEGGNYGYTFGSGTRLTVV.

This chain uses TRBV27 with TRBJ1-1; 9 positions agree with TRBD1. The V gene end was trimmed by 4 bases and the J gene end by 6 bases; junction bases not matched to a gene: 9. Germline values: CDR1 MNHEY, CDR2 SMNVEV (reference sequence). This CDR3 has 15 residues. In DNA form, the CDR3 reads TGTGCCAGCAGTTCCTACCGGGACAGGGTCCCTGAAGCTTTCTTT. Translated: CASSSYRDRVPEAFF.

This chain links TRBV2 with TRBJ1-1; D is undetermined. V lost 5 bases and J 2 bases, leaving 12 bases between the germline ends. Germline CDR1 is SNHLY and CDR2 is FYNNEI. CDR3 length: 14 residues. The CDR3 loop reads CASSSRTGNTEAFF. CDR3 DNA sequence: TGTGCCAGCAGTTCTAGGACGGGTAACACTGAAGCTTTCTTT.

V and J are TRBV11-2 and TRBJ2-7; maybe TRBD1 (6 bases). This CDR3 region has 14 residues. V dropped 3 bases and J dropped 2 bases, with 11 bases sitting between them. Germline lookup yields CDR1 SGHAT and CDR2 FQNNGV. CDR3 nucleotides: TGTGCCAGCAGCTTGGGGGCAGGGGCCTACGAGCAGTACGTC. Its protein product is CASSLGAGAYEQYV.

The chain links TRBV6-1 to TRBJ1-6, with D possibly matching TRBD1 (5 bases). V shed 2 bases and J shed 5 bases, with 13 bases lying between them. Germline V gene sequence: CDR1 MNHNS, CDR2 SASEGT. The CDR3 length is 16 residues. The DNA of the CDR3 is TGTGCCAGCAGTGAAATGGGGGGTCTAAATAATTCACCCCTCCACTTT. It encodes CASSEMGGLNNSPLHF.

The V gene is TRBV25-1, the J gene TRBJ2-5; 7 bases are a match to TRBD1. CDR3 length: 15 residues. V dropped 2 bases and J dropped 4; count of bases not matched to a gene: 7. Germline assignment: CDR1 MGHDK and CDR2 SYGVNS. CDR3 sequence (DNA): TGTGCCAGCAGTGAAGACCGACAGGGCAGAGAGACCCAGTACTTC. Amino acids: CASSEDRQGRETQYF.

CDR3 nucleotides: TGCGCCAGTAGCCAGGCAGATACGCAGTATTTT. It codes for CASSQADTQYF. The chain employs TRBV5-1 and TRBJ2-3; D remains unclear. This CDR3 region has 11 residues. CDR1 is SGHRS, CDR2 YFSETQ, per germline. Trimming pared 8 bases from V and 4 bases from J, leaving 8 bases between.

This chain uses TRBV7-3 with TRBJ2-1; D might be TRBD2 (6 bases). Trimming stripped 3 bases from V and 4 bases from J, with 7 bases between. This CDR3 contains 13 residues. Germline CDR1 SGHTA, CDR2 FQGTGA. CDR3 amino acids: CASSFGLYNEQFF. The CDR3 region has the DNA TGTGCCAGCAGCTTCGGACTATACAATGAGCAGTTCTTC.

The gene calls are TRBV4-1 and TRBJ2-5; TRBD1 is a possible D gene (6 bases). Per germline, CDR1 MGHRA and CDR2 YSYEKL. Trimming left V 3 bases short and J 4 bases short, with 9 bases between. CDR3 length: 13 amino acids. The CDR3 DNA reads as TGCGCCAGCAGCCATCGACAGGTAGAGACCCAGTACTTC. As protein: CASSHRQVETQYF.

This clone was detected only once. V is TRBV11-3 and J is TRBJ2-3; D may be TRBD1 (5 bases). The CDR3 is 12 amino acids. The germline CDR1 and CDR2 sequences are SGHNT and YENEEA. V was trimmed by 5 bases and J by 4 bases, leaving 7 bases between them. The CDR3 is CASSDRADTQYF. The CDR3 DNA reads as TGTGCCAGCAGCGACAGAGCAGATACGCAGTATTTT.

The chain is built from TRBV11-3 and TRBJ2-2; 7 bases align to TRBD1. J gave up 6 bases and V 6 bases, and 7 bases lay outside the gene matches. CDR3 length: 14 residues. The V gene's germline CDR1 is SGHNT and CDR2 YENEEA. CDR3 DNA: TGTGCCAGCAGGGATAACAGGGGTTCCGGGGAGCTGTTTTTT. Protein: CASRDNRGSGELFF.

This chain connects TRBV30 to TRBJ1-5; 11 bases map to TRBD1. The J segment lost 5 bases and the V segment lost 1 base, leaving 4 bases of the junction unmatched. The germline CDR1 and CDR2 sequences are GTSNPN and SVGIG (reference sequence). The CDR3 is 15 residues long. DNA of the CDR3: TGTGCCTGGAGTGCCGGGACAGGGGGGGATCAGCCCCAGCATTTT. This sequence encodes CAWSAGTGGDQPQHF.